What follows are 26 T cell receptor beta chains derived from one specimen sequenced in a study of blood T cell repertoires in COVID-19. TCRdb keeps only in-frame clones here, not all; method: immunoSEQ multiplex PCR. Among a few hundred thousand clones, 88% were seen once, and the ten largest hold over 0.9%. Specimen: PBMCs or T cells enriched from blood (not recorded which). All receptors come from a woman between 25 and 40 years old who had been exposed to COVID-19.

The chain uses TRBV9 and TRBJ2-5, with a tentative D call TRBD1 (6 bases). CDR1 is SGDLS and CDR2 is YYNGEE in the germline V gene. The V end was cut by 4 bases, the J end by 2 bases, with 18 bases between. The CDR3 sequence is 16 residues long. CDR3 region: CASSSQGPGNQETQYF. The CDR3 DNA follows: TGTGCCAGCAGCTCCCAGGGGCCAGGGAATCAAGAGACCCAGTACTTC. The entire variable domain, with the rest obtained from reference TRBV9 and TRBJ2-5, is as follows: DSGVTQTPKHLITATGQRVTLRCSPRSGDLSVYWYQQSLDQGLQFLIQYYNGEERAKGNILERFSAQQFPDLHSELNLSSLELGDSALYFCASSSQGPGNQETQYFGPGTRLLVL.

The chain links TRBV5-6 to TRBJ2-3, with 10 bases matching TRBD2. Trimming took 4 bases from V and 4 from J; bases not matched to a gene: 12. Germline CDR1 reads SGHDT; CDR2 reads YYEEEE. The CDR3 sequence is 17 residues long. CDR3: CASSVTRLAGWADTQYF. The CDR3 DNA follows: TGTGCCAGCAGCGTCACCCGACTAGCGGGCTGGGCAGATACGCAGTATTTT.

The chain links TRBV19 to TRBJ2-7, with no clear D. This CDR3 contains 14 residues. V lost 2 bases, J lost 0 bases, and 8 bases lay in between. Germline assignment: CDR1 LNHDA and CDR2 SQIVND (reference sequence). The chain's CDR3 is CASSIHIGSYEQYF. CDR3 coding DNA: TGTGCCAGTAGTATACACATTGGCTCCTACGAGCAGTACTTC.

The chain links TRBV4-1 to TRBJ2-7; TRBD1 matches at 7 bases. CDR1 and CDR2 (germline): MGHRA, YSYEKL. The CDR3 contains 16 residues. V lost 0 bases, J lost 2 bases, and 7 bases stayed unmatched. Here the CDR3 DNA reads TGCGCCAGCAGCCAAGATTGGGGGCAGGGGGCCTACGAGCAGTACTTC. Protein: CASSQDWGQGAYEQYF.

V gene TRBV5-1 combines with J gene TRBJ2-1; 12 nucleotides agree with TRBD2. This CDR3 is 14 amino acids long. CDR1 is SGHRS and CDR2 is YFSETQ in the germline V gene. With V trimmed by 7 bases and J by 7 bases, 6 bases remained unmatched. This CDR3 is CASGLAGGSNEQFF. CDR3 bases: TGCGCCAGCGGTCTAGCGGGAGGGTCAAATGAGCAGTTCTTC.

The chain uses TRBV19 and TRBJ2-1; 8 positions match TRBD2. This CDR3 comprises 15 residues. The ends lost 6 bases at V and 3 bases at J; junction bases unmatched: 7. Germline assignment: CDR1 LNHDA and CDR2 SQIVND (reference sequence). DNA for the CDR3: TGTGCCAGTAGAGTCCTAGCGGGCCTCTACAATGAGCAGTTCTTC. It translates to CASRVLAGLYNEQFF. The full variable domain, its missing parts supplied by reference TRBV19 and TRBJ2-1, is DGGITQSPKYLFRKEGQNVTLSCEQNLNHDAMYWYRQDPGQGLRLIYYSQIVNDFQKGDIAEGYSVSREKKESFPLTVTSAQKNPTAFYLCASRVLAGLYNEQFFGPGTRLTVL.

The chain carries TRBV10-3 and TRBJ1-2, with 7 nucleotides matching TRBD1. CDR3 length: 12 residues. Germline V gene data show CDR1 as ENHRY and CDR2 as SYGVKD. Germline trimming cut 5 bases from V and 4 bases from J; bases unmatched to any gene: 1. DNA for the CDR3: TGTGCCATCAGTCGGGACAGCTATGGCTACACCTTC. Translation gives CAISRDSYGYTF.

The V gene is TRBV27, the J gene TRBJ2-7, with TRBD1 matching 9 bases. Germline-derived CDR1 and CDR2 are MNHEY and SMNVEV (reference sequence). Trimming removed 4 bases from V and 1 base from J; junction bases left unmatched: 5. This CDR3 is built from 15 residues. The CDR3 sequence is CASSYKGQGSYEQYF. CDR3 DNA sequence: TGTGCCAGCAGTTACAAGGGACAGGGTTCCTACGAGCAGTACTTC.

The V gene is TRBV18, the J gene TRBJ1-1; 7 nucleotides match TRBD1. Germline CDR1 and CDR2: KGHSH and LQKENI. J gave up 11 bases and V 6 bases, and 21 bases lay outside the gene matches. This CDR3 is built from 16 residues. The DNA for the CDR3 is TGTGCCAGCTCGGTCACTCTCACCGGGACAGCCCTTGCGGCTTTCTTT. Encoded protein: CASSVTLTGTALAAFF.

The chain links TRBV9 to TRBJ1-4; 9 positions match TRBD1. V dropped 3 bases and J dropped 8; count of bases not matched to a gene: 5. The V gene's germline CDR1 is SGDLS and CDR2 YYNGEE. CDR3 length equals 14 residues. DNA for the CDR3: TGTGCCAGCAGCGCACAGGGGGCAGGGGAAAAACTGTTTTTT. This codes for CASSAQGAGEKLFF.

The CDR3 region has the DNA TGTGCCAGCAGATTGGACAGGGAAGATGGCTACACCTTC. It is translated as CASRLDREDGYTF. The chain is built from TRBV9 and TRBJ1-2; 8 bases are a match to TRBD1. Trimming cost V 5 bases and J 6 bases; bases outside gene matches: 6. Germline CDR1 is SGDLS and CDR2 is YYNGEE. The CDR3 is 13 residues long. The full variable domain, its missing parts supplied by reference TRBV9 and TRBJ1-2, is DSGVTQTPKHLITATGQRVTLRCSPRSGDLSVYWYQQSLDQGLQFLIQYYNGEERAKGNILERFSAQQFPDLHSELNLSSLELGDSALYFCASRLDREDGYTFGSGTRLTVV.

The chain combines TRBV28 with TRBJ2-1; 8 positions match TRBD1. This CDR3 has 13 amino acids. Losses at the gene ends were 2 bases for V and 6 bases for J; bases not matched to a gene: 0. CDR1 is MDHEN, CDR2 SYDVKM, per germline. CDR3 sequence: CASSLTGGNEQFF. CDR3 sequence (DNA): TGTGCCAGCAGTTTAACAGGGGGCAATGAGCAGTTCTTC.

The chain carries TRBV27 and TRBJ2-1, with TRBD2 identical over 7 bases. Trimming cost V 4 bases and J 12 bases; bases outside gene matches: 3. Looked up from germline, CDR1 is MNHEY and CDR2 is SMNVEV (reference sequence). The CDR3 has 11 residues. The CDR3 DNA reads TGTGCCAGCAGTTGGCCGGGGGGGCAGTTCTTC. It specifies CASSWPGGQFF.

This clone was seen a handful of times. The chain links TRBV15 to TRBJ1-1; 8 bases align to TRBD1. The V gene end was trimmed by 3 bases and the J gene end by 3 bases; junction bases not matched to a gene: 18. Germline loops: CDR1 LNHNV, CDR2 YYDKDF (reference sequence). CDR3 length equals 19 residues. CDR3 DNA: TGTGCCACCAGCAGTGAGTCAAACTCGATGCTCAGGGGGCACACTGAAGCTTTCTTT. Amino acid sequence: CATSSESNSMLRGHTEAFF.

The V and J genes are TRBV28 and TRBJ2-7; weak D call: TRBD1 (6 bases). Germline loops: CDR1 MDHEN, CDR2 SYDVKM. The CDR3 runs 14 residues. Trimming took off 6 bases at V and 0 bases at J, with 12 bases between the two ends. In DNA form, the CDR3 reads TGTGCCAGCAGATTACAGGGTCTCTCCTACGAGCAGTACTTC. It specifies CASRLQGLSYEQYF. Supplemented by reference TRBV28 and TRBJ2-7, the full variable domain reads DVKVTQSSRYLVKRTGEKVFLECVQDMDHENMFWYRQDPGLGLRLIYFSYDVKMKEKGDIPEGYSVSREKKERFSLILESASTNQTSMYLCASRLQGLSYEQYFGPGTRLTVT.

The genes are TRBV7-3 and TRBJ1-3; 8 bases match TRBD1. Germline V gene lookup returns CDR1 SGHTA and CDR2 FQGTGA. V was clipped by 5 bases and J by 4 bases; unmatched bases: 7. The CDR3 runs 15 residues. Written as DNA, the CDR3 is TGTGCCAGCAGCCATATGTCAGGGGGCGGAAACACCATATATTTT. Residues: CASSHMSGGGNTIYF.

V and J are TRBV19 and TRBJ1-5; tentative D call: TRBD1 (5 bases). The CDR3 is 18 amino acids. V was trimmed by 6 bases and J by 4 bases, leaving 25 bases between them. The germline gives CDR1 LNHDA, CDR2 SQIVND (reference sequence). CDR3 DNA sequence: TGTGCCAGTAGCCTTTCAAGCCTAACGCCAGGGCCAAATCAGCCCCAGCATTTT. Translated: CASSLSSLTPGPNQPQHF.

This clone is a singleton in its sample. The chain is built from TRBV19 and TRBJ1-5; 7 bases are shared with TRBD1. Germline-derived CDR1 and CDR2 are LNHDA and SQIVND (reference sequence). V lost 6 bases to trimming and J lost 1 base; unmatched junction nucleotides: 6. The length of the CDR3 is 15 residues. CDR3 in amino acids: CASRYRGPSNQPQHF. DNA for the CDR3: TGTGCCAGTAGGTACAGGGGACCGAGCAATCAGCCCCAGCATTTT.

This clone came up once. CDR3 in DNA: TGTGCCAGCAGTCTACCGGGACAGGGTCACAATGAGCAGTTCTTC. It is translated as CASSLPGQGHNEQFF. This chain links TRBV7-3 with TRBJ2-1, with 9 bases that match TRBD1. The CDR3 has 15 residues. V was pared by 6 bases and J by 5 bases, with 8 bases of the junction left unmatched. Germline CDR1 and CDR2: SGHTA and FQGTGA.

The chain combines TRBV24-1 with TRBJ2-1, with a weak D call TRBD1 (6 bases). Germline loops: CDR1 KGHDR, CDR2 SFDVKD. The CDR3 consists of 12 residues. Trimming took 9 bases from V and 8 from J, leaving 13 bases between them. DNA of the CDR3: TGTGCCACCGGCTCAGGGGCCCATGAGCAGTTCTTC. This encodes CATGSGAHEQFF.

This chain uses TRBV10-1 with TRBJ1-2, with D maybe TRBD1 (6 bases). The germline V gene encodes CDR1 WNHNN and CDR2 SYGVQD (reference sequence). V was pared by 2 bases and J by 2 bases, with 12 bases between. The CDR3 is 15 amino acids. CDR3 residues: CASSEVSGANYGYTF. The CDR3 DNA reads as TGCGCCAGCAGTGAGGTCTCAGGGGCCAACTATGGCTACACCTTC.

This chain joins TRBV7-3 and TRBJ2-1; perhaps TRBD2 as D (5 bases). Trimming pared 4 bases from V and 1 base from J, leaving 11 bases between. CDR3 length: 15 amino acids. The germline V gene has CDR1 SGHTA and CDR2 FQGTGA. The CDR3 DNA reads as TGTGCCAGCAGCTCAGACGGGGATTCCTACAATGAGCAGTTCTTC. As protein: CASSSDGDSYNEQFF. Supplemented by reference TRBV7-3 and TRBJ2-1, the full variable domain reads GAGVSQTPSNKVTEKGKYVELRCDPISGHTALYWYRQSLGQGPEFLIYFQGTGAADDSGLPNDRFFAVRPEGSVSTLKIQRTERGDSAVYLCASSSDGDSYNEQFFGPGTRLTVL.

Here the CDR3 DNA reads TGTGCCAGCAGCGTAGGGGGGCTCGATAATTCACCCCTCCACTTT. Translation gives CASSVGGLDNSPLHF. The genes are TRBV9 and TRBJ1-6, with D possibly being TRBD1 (6 bases). The V gene lost 0 bases and the J gene lost 5 bases, with 9 bases spanning the gap. CDR1 SGDLS and CDR2 YYNGEE come from the germline V gene. The CDR3 totals 15 residues.

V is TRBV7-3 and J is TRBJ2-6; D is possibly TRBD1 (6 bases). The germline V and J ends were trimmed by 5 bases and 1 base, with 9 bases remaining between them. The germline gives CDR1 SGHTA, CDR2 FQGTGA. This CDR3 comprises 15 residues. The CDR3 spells CASSRQVSGANVLTF. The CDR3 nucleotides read TGTGCCAGCAGCCGACAGGTGTCTGGGGCCAACGTCCTGACTTTC.

The CDR3 region has the DNA TGTGCCAGCAGCTTAGACCCTGGACTAGCGGGAGGGACCCAGTACTTC. It encodes CASSLDPGLAGGTQYF. The chain joins TRBV11-2 to TRBJ2-5, with 14 bases that match TRBD2. The CDR3 contains 16 residues. Trimming took 0 bases from V and 7 from J; bases not matched to a gene: 4. Germline loops: CDR1 SGHAT, CDR2 FQNNGV.

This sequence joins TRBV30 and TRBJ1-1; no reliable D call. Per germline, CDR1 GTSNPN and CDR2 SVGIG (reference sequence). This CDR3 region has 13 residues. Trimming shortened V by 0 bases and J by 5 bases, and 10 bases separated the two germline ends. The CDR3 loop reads CAWSVIAGTEAFF. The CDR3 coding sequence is TGTGCCTGGAGTGTAATAGCCGGGACTGAAGCTTTCTTT.